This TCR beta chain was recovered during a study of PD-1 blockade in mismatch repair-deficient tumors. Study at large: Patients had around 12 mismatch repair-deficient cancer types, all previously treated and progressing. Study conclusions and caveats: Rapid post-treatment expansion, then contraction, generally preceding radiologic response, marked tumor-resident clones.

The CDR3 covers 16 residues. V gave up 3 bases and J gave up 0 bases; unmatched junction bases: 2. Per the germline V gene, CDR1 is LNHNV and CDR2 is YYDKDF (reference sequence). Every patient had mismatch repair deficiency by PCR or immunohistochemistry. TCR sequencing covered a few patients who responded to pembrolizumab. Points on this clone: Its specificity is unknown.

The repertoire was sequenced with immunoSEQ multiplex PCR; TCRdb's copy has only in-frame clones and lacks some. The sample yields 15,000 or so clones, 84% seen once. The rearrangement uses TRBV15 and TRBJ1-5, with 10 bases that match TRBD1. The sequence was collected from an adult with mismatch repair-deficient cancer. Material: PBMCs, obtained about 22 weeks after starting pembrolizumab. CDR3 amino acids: CATSSGDRGSNQPQHF. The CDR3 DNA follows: TGTGCCACCAGCAGTGGGGACAGGGGTAGCAATCAGCCCCAGCATTTT.